This T cell receptor beta chain emerged from a study of T-cell memory formation after mild COVID-19. The study's findings and limits: SARS-CoV-2 specificity was not confirmed for second-wave clones peaking on day 37. CD4+ contracting clones lay mainly in CM and EM, CD8+ ones in EMRA.

This CDR3 comprises 12 residues. CDR1 is SGHTA, CDR2 FQGNSA, per germline. The V end was cut by 1 base, the J end by 7 bases, with 7 bases between. Details on this clonotype: Antigen specificity is unknown.

TCRdb ran MiXCR on the 5' RACE reads and lists one entry per CDR3 protein. The table includes some 210,000 distinct CDR3 sequences, around 25% detected once. Sequencing was performed on PBMCs or a T cell subset sorted from them (not recorded which). The source is an adult woman who had mild COVID-19 (a few samples of this study predate the infection). Cell type and time point are not known. The rearrangement links TRBV7-2 to TRBJ2-5; D call uncertain. CDR3 residues: CASSLERRTQYF. The DNA of the CDR3 is TGTGCCAGCAGCTTAGAACGGAGGACCCAGTACTTC.